This T cell receptor (beta chain) was recorded in a study of shared clonotypes between healthy human individuals. Study results and limitations: Blood alone was sampled, and tissue repertoires likely differ. Few donors limited the genetic and exposure-history diversity represented.

This clone was recorded a few times. The antigen is undetermined. One base separates it from a far larger clone, so it is likely a read error. Genomic DNA from each subset was divided evenly over several immunoSEQ plates. Authors' data handling: Junction-only immunoSEQ data arrived without quality scores, meaning filtering differed. Repertoires were generated with immunoSEQ multiplex PCR, while TCRdb's copy carries only in-frame clones and drops some. From that table come the V and J calls and clone size; the DNA was used to work out D and trimming. The data hold about 600,000 clones, with around three quarters observed a single time. The sequence derives from a woman in her 40s in good health. Some clones in this sample may be carry-over from other donors' samples. The specimen was PBMCs.

The CDR3 DNA reads as TGTGCCAGCAGCAAGGGGATTAACACTGAAGCTTTCTTT. Encoded protein: CASSKGINTEAFF. The V and J genes are TRBV9 and TRBJ1-1; D possibly corresponds to TRBD1 (5 bases). From germline, CDR1 is SGDLS and CDR2 YYNGEE. Trimming took 4 bases from V and 2 from J, leaving 9 bases between them. The CDR3 length is 13 residues.